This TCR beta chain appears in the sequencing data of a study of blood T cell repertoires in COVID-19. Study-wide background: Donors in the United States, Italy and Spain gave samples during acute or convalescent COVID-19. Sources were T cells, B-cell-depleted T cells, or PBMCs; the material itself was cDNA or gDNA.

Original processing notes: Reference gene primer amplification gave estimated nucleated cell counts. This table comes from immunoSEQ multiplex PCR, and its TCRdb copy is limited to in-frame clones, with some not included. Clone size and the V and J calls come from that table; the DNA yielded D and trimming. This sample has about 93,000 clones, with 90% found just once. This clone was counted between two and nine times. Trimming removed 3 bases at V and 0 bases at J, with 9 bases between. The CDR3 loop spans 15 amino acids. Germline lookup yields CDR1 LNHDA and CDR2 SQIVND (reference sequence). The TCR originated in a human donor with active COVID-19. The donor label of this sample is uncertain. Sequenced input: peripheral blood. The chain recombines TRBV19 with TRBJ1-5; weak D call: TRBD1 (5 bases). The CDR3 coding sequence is TGTGCCAGTAGTATTACAGGACATAGCAATCAGCCCCAGCATTTT. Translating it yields CASSITGHSNQPQHF.